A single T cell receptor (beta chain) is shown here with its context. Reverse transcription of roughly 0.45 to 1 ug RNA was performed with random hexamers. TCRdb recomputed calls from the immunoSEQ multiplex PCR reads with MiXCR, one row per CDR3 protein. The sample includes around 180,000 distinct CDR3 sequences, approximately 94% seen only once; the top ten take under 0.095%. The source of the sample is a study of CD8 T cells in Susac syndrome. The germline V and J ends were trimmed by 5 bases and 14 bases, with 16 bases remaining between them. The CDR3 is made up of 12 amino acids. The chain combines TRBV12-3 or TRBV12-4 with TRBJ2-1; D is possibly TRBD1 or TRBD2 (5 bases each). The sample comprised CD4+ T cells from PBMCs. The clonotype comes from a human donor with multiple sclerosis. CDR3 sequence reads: CASSRGESEKFF. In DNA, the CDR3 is TGTGCCAGCAGTCGAGGGGAGTCTGAAAAGTTCTTC.